Presented here are 15 T cell receptor beta chains from one specimen sequenced in a study of T cell responses to AZD1222 COVID-19 vaccine. Produced via immunoSEQ multiplex PCR; TCRdb's table is partial and in-frame only. Counted here are fewer than 130,000 clones, 81% occurring once; the ten biggest clones make up roughly 4.8%. This material consisted of peripheral blood, taken on day 0 of AZD1222 vaccination. The origin of the receptors is an adult in good health.

The CDR3: CASSYSSGQGAAFF. The CDR3 DNA reads as TGTGCCAGCAGTTACTCGTCGGGACAGGGAGCAGCTTTCTTT. The chain employs TRBV6-5 and TRBJ1-1; 9 bases align to TRBD1. The V gene's germline CDR1 is MNHEY and CDR2 SVGAGI. V was clipped by 0 bases and J by 10 bases; unmatched bases: 6. The CDR3 totals 14 residues.

This clone was detected only a few times. The chain joins TRBV2 to TRBJ1-5; D may be TRBD1 (5 bases). The V gene lost 10 bases and the J gene lost 6 bases, with 16 bases spanning the gap. Germline V CDR1 and CDR2: SNHLY, FYNNEI. CDR3 length: 13 amino acids. CDR3 sequence: CATRGSGSQPQHF. The CDR3 nucleotides read TGTGCCACCAGAGGGTCAGGGAGTCAGCCCCAGCATTTT.

The V call is TRBV7-9, the J call TRBJ2-7; D might be TRBD2 (6 bases). Looked up from germline, CDR1 is SEHNR and CDR2 is FQNEAQ (reference sequence). The CDR3 sequence is 15 residues long. Trimming removed 6 bases at V and 5 bases at J, with 20 bases between. The CDR3 DNA reads as TGTGCCAGCAGAGGAGGGGCTATAGACGGCCACGAGCAGTACTTC. This sequence encodes CASRGGAIDGHEQYF. The whole variable domain, remainder taken from reference TRBV7-9 and TRBJ2-7, is DTGVSQNPRHKITKRGQNVTFRCDPISEHNRLYWYRQTLGQGPEFLTYFQNEAQLEKSRLLSDRFSAERPKGSFSTLEIQRTEQGDSAMYLCASRGGAIDGHEQYFGPGTRLTVT.

Regarding this clone: Since a much larger clone is just one base distant, this may be a read error. This chain links TRBV7-3 with TRBJ1-1, with D perhaps matching TRBD1 (5 bases). Germline V gene sequence: CDR1 SGHTA, CDR2 FQGTGA. CDR3 length equals 13 residues. Deletions cut 3 bases from V and 1 base from J, with 6 bases between. The CDR3 DNA reads TGTGCCAGCAGCTTCGGGGCGAACACTGAAGCTTTCTTT. It translates to CASSFGANTEAFF.

CDR3 nucleotides: TGTGCCAGCAGCGTAGAGATTTACACTAGCCTGAACACCGGGGAGCTGTTTTTT. Translating gives CASSVEIYTSLNTGELFF. The genes are TRBV9 and TRBJ2-2, with D maybe TRBD2 (6 bases). The germline V gene encodes CDR1 SGDLS and CDR2 YYNGEE. V lost 0 bases and J 1 base, leaving 16 bases between the germline ends. The CDR3 has 18 residues. Variable domain in full (rest from reference TRBV9 and TRBJ2-2): DSGVTQTPKHLITATGQRVTLRCSPRSGDLSVYWYQQSLDQGLQFLIQYYNGEERAKGNILERFSAQQFPDLHSELNLSSLELGDSALYFCASSVEIYTSLNTGELFFGEGSRLTVL.

This clone showed up just once. V gene TRBV6-5 combines with J gene TRBJ1-2, with unresolved D. CDR3 length equals 16 residues. The V and J ends lost 0 bases and 4 bases respectively, with 15 bases between them. Germline V gene data show CDR1 as MNHEY and CDR2 as SVGAGI. For the CDR3, the DNA is TGTGCCAGCAGTTACTCGAATCCCTTACTTACCTATGGCTACACCTTC. Translated, it gives CASSYSNPLLTYGYTF.

V gene TRBV4-3 combines with J gene TRBJ1-1, with a weak D call TRBD1 (5 bases). Germline V gene lookup returns CDR1 LGHNA and CDR2 YSLEER. There are 13 residues in the CDR3. V shed 1 base and J shed 7 bases, with 10 bases lying between them. The CDR3, as DNA: TGCGCCAGCAGCCAAGGGTGGGGCAGTGAAGCTTTCTTT. Residues: CASSQGWGSEAFF.

Details on this clone: Other nucleotide sequences from this sample produce the same CDR3. V is TRBV7-2 and J is TRBJ2-2, with TRBD1 as a possible D gene (5 bases). V lost 3 bases to trimming and J lost 1 base, with 6 bases between them. Germline lookup yields CDR1 SGHTA and CDR2 FQGNSA. CDR3 length: 14 residues. In nucleotides, the CDR3 is TGTGCCAGCAGCTTTGGACAGAACACCGGGGAGCTGTTTTTT. Amino acid sequence: CASSFGQNTGELFF. Supplemented by reference TRBV7-2 and TRBJ2-2, the full variable domain reads GAGVSQSPSNKVTEKGKDVELRCDPISGHTALYWYRQSLGQGLEFLIYFQGNSAPDKSGLPSDRFSAERTGGSVSTLTIQRTQQEDSAVYLCASSFGQNTGELFFGEGSRLTVL.

This CDR3 reads CASTRDLNTEAFF. The CDR3 DNA follows: TGTGCCAGCACCCGCGACCTGAACACTGAAGCTTTCTTT. This chain connects TRBV3-1 (or the pseudogene TRBV3-2) to TRBJ1-1; D unclear. Between the trimmed V and J ends, which lost 7 bases and 0 bases, there was a span of 9 bases. The CDR3 sequence is 13 residues long. CDR1 LGHDT and CDR2 YNNKEL come from the germline V gene (reference sequence).

This clone was picked up one time. The J gene is TRBJ2-7, the V gene TRBV15; TRBD1 is a possible D gene (6 bases). The CDR3 is made up of 17 amino acids. Looked up from germline, CDR1 is LNHNV and CDR2 is YYDKDF (reference sequence). Trimming stripped 0 bases from V and 2 bases from J, with 17 bases between. CDR3 DNA: TGTGCCACCAGCAGAGATCTTTCGACCGGGACACCCTACGAGCAGTACTTC. It translates to CATSRDLSTGTPYEQYF.

This clone was detected only once. V and J are TRBV5-4 and TRBJ2-2, with TRBD2 as a possible D gene (5 bases). The CDR3 is 16 residues long. V was pared by 7 bases and J by 7 bases, with 23 bases between. CDR1 is SGHNT and CDR2 is YYREEE in the germline V gene (reference sequence). DNA for the CDR3: TGTGCCAGCGGACTTAATAAGGGTTTGTCTGGCGGGGAGCTGTTTTTT. This codes for CASGLNKGLSGGELFF.

V usage is TRBV6-4 and J usage is TRBJ2-1; a possible D gene is TRBD1 (6 bases). Trimming took off 9 bases at V and 0 bases at J, with 12 bases between the two ends. Germline CDR1 and CDR2: MRHNA and SNTAGT. The CDR3 totals 14 residues. DNA of the CDR3: TGTGCCAGTAGGCAGGACAGCTCCTACAATGAGCAGTTCTTC. Translation gives CASRQDSSYNEQFF.

The chain employs TRBV18 and TRBJ1-2, with 7 bases that match TRBD1. Germline values: CDR1 KGHSH, CDR2 LQKENI. Losses at the gene ends were 4 bases for V and 4 bases for J; bases not matched to a gene: 3. The CDR3 is 13 residues long. The CDR3, as DNA: TGTGCCAGCTCACACGGGGACAGCTATGGCTACACCTTC. This sequence encodes CASSHGDSYGYTF.

Only a few counts were recorded for this clone. The J gene is TRBJ2-7, the V gene TRBV7-8, with TRBD2 matching 11 bases. This CDR3 comprises 17 residues. The germline gives CDR1 SGHVS, CDR2 FQNEAQ. V lost 1 base to trimming and J lost 2 bases; unmatched junction nucleotides: 7. This CDR3 is CASSLGGGLAATYEQYF. In DNA, the CDR3 is TGTGCCAGCAGCTTAGGCGGGGGACTAGCGGCAACCTACGAGCAGTACTTC.

This chain links TRBV4-1 with TRBJ2-3; D unresolved. The CDR3 contains 11 residues. Trimming stripped 4 bases from V and 1 base from J, with 0 bases between. Germline CDR1 and CDR2: MGHRA and YSYEKL. The CDR3 DNA sequence: TGCGCCAGCAGCCGCACAGATACGCAGTATTTT. Protein product: CASSRTDTQYF.